This T cell receptor beta chain was captured in a study of blood T cell repertoires in COVID-19 (TCRdb year 2020). About the investigation overall: Samples from collaborators originated in the United States, Italy and Spain and spanned both the acute and convalescent phases of COVID-19. The prospective study material was composed of cDNA or gDNA derived from T cells, B-cell-depleted T cells, or PBMCs. Deeply sampled blood TCRbeta repertoires from subjects exposed to, actively infected with, or recovered from COVID-19 were included in the dataset. The repertoires were made available in a free public database intended to serve as a resource for research on the immune response to SARS-CoV-2. The samples were drawn from the first 160 participants of the ongoing ImmuneRACE study and from 1,254 subjects provided by 6 global collaborators. Nearly every sample came with metadata listing a de-identified subject ID, COVID-19 status, age in years and sex. Where available, HLA class I and class II types were taken from metadata supplied by the sample provider and were not determined by assay-based typing.

The table lists this clone with a count of one. Its antigen remains undetermined. The sample holds no much larger clone one base away, and base qualities are not on file. The immunoSEQ Assay, a bias-controlled multiplex PCR, was used to amplify TCRbeta CDR3 regions from genomic DNA. The published analysis was carried out like this. Nucleated cell counts per sample were estimated from amplification of reference gene primers within the assay. To quantify the absolute abundance of each unique TCRbeta CDR3 rearrangement, sequence reads were collapsed and filtered. Productive Simpson clonality was computed per sample as the square root of Simpson's diversity index over productive rearrangements. TCRdb obtained this table from immuneACCESS and retained in-frame rearrangements with V and J assigned. These tables miss some clones; where compared with another copy, unresolved V genes account for less than half of the shortfall, and the remainder is unexplained. V and J calls plus clone size are reproduced from that table; the DNA served to infer D and trimming. The table for this sample lists approximately 270,000 clones; approximately 84% of them were counted only once. Of the sample, roughly 14% falls within the top ten clones.

Trimming leaves V shorter by 7 bases and J shorter by 5 bases, with the junction holding 1 base beyond the gene matches. The CDR3 spans 11 residues, from the cysteine through the phenylalanine. Only the CDR3 portion is preserved as DNA: 33 bases, with reading frame beginning at the first base. Looking up the germline V gene (reference sequence) yields CDR1 DFQATT and CDR2 SNEGSKA. General conclusions and limits of the study: The quantity of clinical and demographic metadata differed by source and by participant and was supplied without curation.

In Seattle, one collaborating source enrolled patients while the infection was active and tracked those patients longitudinally over the course of disease. Whole blood was collected in K2EDTA tubes by collaborating institutions according to the institutions' own protocols. Collaborator samples were shipped for TCRbeta analysis as frozen whole blood, isolated PBMCs, or DNA extracted from either sample type. The sequencing input was peripheral blood. This TCR was sampled from a person aged 70 to 85 with COVID-19, enrolled during active disease. The V and J genes are TRBV20-1 and TRBJ2-1; a stretch of 8 junction bases matches TRBD1. At the DNA level, the sequence is TGCAGTGGGGACAGGAACAATGAGCAGTTCTTC. It codes for CSGDRNNEQFF.